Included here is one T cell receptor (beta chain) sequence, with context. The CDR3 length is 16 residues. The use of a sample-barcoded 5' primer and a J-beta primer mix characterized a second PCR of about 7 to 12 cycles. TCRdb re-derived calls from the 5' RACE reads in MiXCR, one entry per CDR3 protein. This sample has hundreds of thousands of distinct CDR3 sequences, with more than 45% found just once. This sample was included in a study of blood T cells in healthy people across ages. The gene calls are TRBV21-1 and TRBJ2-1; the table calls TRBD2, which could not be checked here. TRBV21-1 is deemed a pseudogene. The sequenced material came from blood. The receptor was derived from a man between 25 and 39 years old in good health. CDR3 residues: CASSKARPGSYDEQFF. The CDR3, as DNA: TGTGCCAGCAGCAAAGCTAGGCCCGGCTCCTACGATGAGCAGTTCTTC.